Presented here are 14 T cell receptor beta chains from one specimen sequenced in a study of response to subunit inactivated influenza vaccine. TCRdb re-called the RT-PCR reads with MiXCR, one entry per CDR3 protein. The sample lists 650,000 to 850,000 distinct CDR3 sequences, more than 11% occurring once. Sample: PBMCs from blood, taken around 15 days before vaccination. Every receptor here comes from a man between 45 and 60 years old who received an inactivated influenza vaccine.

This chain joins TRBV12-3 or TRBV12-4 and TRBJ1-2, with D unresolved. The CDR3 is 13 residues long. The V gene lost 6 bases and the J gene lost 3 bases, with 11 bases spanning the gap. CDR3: CASRGIRDYGYTF. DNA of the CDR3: TGTGCCAGCAGGGGGATTCGGGACTATGGCTACACCTTC.

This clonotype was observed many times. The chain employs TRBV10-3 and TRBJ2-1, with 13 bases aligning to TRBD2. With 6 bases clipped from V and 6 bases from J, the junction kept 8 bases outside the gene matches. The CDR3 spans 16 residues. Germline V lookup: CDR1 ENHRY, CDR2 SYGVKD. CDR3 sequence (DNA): TGTGCCATCAGCCGGACTAGCGGGAGTGGGGGCAATGAGCAGTTCTTC. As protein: CAISRTSGSGGNEQFF.

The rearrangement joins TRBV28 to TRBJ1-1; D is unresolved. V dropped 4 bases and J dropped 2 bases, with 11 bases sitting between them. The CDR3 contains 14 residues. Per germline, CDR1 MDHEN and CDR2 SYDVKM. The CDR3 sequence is CASSSGVYNTEAFF. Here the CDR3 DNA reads TGTGCCAGCAGTTCGGGTGTCTATAACACTGAAGCTTTCTTT.

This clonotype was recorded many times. The CDR3, as DNA: TGTGCCAGCAGCCGCCGGGATACCTACGAGCAGTACTTC. Protein sequence: CASSRRDTYEQYF. The V call is TRBV7-8, the J call TRBJ2-7; D might be TRBD2 (5 bases). Between the trimmed V and J ends, which lost 5 bases and 2 bases, there was a span of 10 bases. CDR1 SGHVS and CDR2 FQNEAQ come from the germline V gene. The CDR3 extends over 13 amino acids.

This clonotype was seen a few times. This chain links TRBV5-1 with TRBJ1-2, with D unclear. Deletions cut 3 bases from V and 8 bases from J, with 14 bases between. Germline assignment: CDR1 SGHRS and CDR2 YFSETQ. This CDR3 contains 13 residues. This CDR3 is CASSSGSGYGYTF. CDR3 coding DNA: TGCGCCAGCAGCTCCGGGAGCGGCTACGGCTACACCTTC.

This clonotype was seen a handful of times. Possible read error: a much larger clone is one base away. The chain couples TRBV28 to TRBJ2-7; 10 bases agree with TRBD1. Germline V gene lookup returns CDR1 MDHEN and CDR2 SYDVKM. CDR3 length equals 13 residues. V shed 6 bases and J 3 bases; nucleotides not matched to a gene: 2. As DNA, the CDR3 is TGTGCCAGCAGATGGACAGGGGGCTACGAGCAGTACTTC. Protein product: CASRWTGGYEQYF.

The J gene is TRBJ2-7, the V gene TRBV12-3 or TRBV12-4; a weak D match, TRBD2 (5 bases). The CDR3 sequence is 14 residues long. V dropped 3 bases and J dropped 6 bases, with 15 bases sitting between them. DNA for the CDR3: TGTGCCAGCAGTTTCCGACCTGACGGGGTCGAGCAGTACTTC. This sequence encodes CASSFRPDGVEQYF.

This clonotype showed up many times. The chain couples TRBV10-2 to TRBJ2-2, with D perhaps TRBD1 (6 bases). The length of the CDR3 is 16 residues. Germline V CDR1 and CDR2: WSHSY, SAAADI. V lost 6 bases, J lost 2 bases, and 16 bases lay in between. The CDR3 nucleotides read TGCGCCAGCAGAGGATTCGAGGGGGTCAACACCGGGGAGCTGTTTTTT. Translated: CASRGFEGVNTGELFF.

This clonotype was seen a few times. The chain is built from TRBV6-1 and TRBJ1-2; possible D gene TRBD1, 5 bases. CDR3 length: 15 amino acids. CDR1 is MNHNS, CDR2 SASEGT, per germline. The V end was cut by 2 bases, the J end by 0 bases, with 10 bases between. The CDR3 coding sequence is TGTGCCAGCAGTGAAATTCGGGGCGCTAACTATGGCTACACCTTC. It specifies CASSEIRGANYGYTF.

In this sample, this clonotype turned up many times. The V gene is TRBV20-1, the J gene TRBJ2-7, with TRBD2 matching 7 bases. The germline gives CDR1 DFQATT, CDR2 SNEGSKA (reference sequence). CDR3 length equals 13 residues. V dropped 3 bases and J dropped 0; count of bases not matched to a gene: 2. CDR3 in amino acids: CSARGGSSYEQYF. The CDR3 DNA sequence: TGCAGTGCTAGGGGAGGGTCCTCCTACGAGCAGTACTTC.

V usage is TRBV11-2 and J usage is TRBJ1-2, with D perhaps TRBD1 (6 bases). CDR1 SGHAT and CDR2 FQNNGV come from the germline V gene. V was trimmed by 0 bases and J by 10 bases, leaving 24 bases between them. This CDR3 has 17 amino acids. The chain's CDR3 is CASSLEVRTVAGRDYTF. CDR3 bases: TGTGCCAGCAGCTTAGAGGTCCGGACAGTTGCCGGGCGGGACTACACCTTC.

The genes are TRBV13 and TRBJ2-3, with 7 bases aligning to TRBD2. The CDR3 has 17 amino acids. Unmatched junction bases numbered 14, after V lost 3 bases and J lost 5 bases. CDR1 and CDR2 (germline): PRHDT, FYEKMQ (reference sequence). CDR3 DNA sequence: TGTGCCAGCAGCTTCACTGGCGGGGAGGGAATGGGAGATACGCAGTATTTT. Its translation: CASSFTGGEGMGDTQYF.

The chain's CDR3 is CASSFGSGSARDEQFF. The DNA for the CDR3 is TGTGCCAGCAGCTTTGGGTCCGGGAGTGCCAGAGATGAGCAGTTCTTC. The chain carries TRBV7-9 and TRBJ2-1; perhaps TRBD2 as D (6 bases). V lost 3 bases and J lost 8, with 20 bases in between. Germline V gene sequence: CDR1 SEHNR, CDR2 FQNEAQ (reference sequence). The CDR3 covers 16 residues.

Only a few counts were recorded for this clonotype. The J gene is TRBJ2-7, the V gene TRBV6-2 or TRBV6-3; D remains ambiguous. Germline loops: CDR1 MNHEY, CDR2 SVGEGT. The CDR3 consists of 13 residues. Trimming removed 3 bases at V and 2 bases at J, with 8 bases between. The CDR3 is CASSYSRPYEQYF. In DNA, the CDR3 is TGTGCCAGCAGTTATAGCAGACCCTACGAGCAGTACTTC.